The TCR beta chain under discussion was sequenced for a study of persistence of HIV-infected CD4 T cells. As for the study in general: A median of about 8 years of suppressive ART preceded sampling.

The CDR3 has 17 amino acids. J was trimmed by 0 bases and V by 0 bases; bases with no gene match: 5. Per the germline V gene, CDR1 is SGHDT and CDR2 is YYEEEE. Lysates of CMV-infected fibroblasts at 10 ug/mL stimulated these cells. CD40L/CD69 double-negative CD45RO-high memory CD4+ T cells were collected. Regarding this clone: Its specificity is not known.

This was the immunoSEQ version 4 assay in survey mode. The data were produced by immunoSEQ multiplex PCR, yet TCRdb's version contains in-frame clones alone and is incomplete. Among tens of thousands of clones listed, over 80% were seen once. Whole-study findings and limits: The rare CMV-responding cells with HIV-1 proviruses were not separately TCR-sequenced. CMV- and Gag-responding cells had lower TCRbeta richness than CD3/CD28-responding cells.

The sequencing here drew on CD4+ T cells sorted from PBMCs after roughly 18-hour stimulation, taken from a patient who received antiretroviral therapy. V gene TRBV5-6 combines with J gene TRBJ1-2; 10 positions match TRBD1. The sequence was obtained from an adult woman with HIV who was CMV-seropositive. As DNA, the CDR3 is TGTGCCAGCAGCTTGGTAGCCGGGACAGGGGCTAACTATGGCTACACCTTC. Translating gives CASSLVAGTGANYGYTF.